This TCR beta chain is drawn from a study of cytomegalovirus exposure and HLA in healthy donors. This CDR3 region has 15 residues. The V and J ends lost 5 bases and 5 bases, in that order; junction bases with no gene match: 8. CDR1 and CDR2 from the germline V gene are SGHTA and FQGNSA. It was with 60 Vbeta and 13 Jbeta primers that the PCR ran. Clones were sequenced by immunoSEQ multiplex PCR, and TCRdb holds only the in-frame ones, with some missing. Among about 200,000 clones, approximately 80% were seen once, and the ten largest hold 15% to 19%. The source material was PBMCs. V is TRBV7-2 and J is TRBJ1-4, with TRBD1 matching 7 bases. The clonotype originates from a man aged 35 to 55 in good health and CMV-seronegative. CDR3 nucleotide sequence: TGTGCCAGCAGCCTACTCCAGGGGGTAAATGAAAAACTGTTTTTT. This encodes CASSLLQGVNEKLFF.